This T cell receptor (beta chain) was obtained from a study of T cell responses to AZD1222 COVID-19 vaccine. TCRdb keeps only in-frame clones here, not all; method: immunoSEQ multiplex PCR. The repertoire consists of about 100,000 clones, with roughly nine tenths occurring once and the leading ten covering 3.5% to 4.5%. Details on this clone: Its antigen is unidentified.

General observations from the study: Clonal diversity was possibly underestimated, and the donors were mostly white British, with more females. Close to half of all spike-specific TCRs reportedly target regions of the variants that are unmutated. Rises in breadth and depth of Spike-specific TCRs came after two AZD1222 doses. At baseline, seropositivity was found in only six or seven AZD1222 recipients.

The V end was cut by 8 bases, the J end by 6 bases, with 13 bases between. Germline CDR1 MNHEY, CDR2 SMNVEV (reference sequence). The CDR3 runs to 12 residues. J is TRBJ1-1 and V is TRBV27, with D possibly being TRBD1 (6 bases). Sample: peripheral blood, taken on day 0 of AZD1222 vaccination. The origin of this receptor is an adult in good health. The CDR3 nucleotides are TGTGCCAGCCGAGGGGGTAGGGCTGAAGCTTTCTTT. This codes for CASRGGRAEAFF.